Listed here are 23 T cell receptor beta chains from one sample, sequenced in a study of blood T cells in healthy people across ages. Together with a sample-barcoded 5' primer, a J-beta primer mix was included in a second PCR lasting roughly 7 to 11 cycles. In TCRdb, the 5' RACE reads were re-called with MiXCR into one record per CDR3 protein. The sample shows about 970,000 distinct CDR3 sequences, roughly 50% of them seen only once. The sequenced sample consisted of blood. All receptors derive from an older woman in good health.

The chain recombines TRBV9 with TRBJ1-2; D not resolved. The V gene's germline CDR1 is SGDLS and CDR2 YYNGEE. The CDR3 has 14 amino acids. V was clipped by 2 bases and J by 4 bases, with 12 bases between them. The CDR3 spells CASSVSADVYGYTF. The CDR3 DNA follows: TGTGCCAGCAGCGTCTCCGCAGATGTCTATGGCTACACCTTC.

V and J are TRBV27 and TRBJ2-7, with a possible D match to TRBD2 (6 bases). Trimming took off 3 bases at V and 0 bases at J, with 12 bases between the two ends. Germline CDR1 is MNHEY and CDR2 is SMNVEV (reference sequence). CDR3 length equals 15 residues. The CDR3 protein is CASSFIAASSYEQYF. Here the CDR3 DNA reads TGTGCCAGCAGTTTCATAGCGGCATCCTCCTACGAGCAGTACTTC.

V is TRBV3-1 and J is TRBJ1-5; D remains ambiguous. CDR1 LGHDT and CDR2 YNNKEL come from the germline V gene (reference sequence). This CDR3 has 14 residues. Trimming shortened V by 0 bases and J by 9 bases, and 12 bases separated the two germline ends. The CDR3: CASSQDLSRRPQHF. CDR3 nucleotide sequence: TGTGCCAGCAGCCAAGACCTTTCTAGAAGGCCCCAGCATTTT.

V gene TRBV7-2 combines with J gene TRBJ2-1; 11 bases align to TRBD2. V lost 1 base, J lost 13 bases, and 0 bases stayed unmatched. CDR1 is SGHTA, CDR2 FQGNSA, per germline. The CDR3 covers 12 residues. The CDR3 here is CASSLGLAGQFF. The CDR3 DNA reads as TGTGCCAGCAGCTTAGGACTAGCGGGACAGTTCTTC.

This clonotype came up once. Mismatch with germline at one junction end may stem from a read error. The gene calls are TRBV12-3 or TRBV12-4 and TRBJ2-5; D is unresolved. The CDR3 extends over 14 amino acids. As DNA, the CDR3 is TGTGCCGGCAGTTTGGGCAGAGACCCAGAGACCCAGTACTTC. This codes for CAGSLGRDPETQYF.

This clonotype showed up just a few times. The V and J genes are TRBV29-1 and TRBJ2-3, with D maybe TRBD2 (6 bases). Trimming shortened V by 5 bases and J by 2 bases, and 17 bases separated the two germline ends. CDR1 and CDR2 (germline): SQVTM, ANQGSEA. The CDR3 consists of 15 residues. CDR3 residues: CSVQPSGQNTDTQYF. In DNA form, the CDR3 reads TGCAGCGTTCAACCGAGCGGGCAGAACACAGATACGCAGTATTTT.

In its sample, this clonotype was seen many times. The chain employs TRBV15 and TRBJ2-4; TRBD2 agrees at 11 bases. The length of the CDR3 is 17 residues. The germline gives CDR1 LNHNV, CDR2 YYDKDF (reference sequence). J was trimmed by 0 bases and V by 5 bases; bases with no gene match: 6. Here the CDR3 DNA reads TGTGCCACCAGCCGAGGGGGACTAGCGGTAGCCAAAAACATTCAGTACTTC. Its translation is CATSRGGLAVAKNIQYF.

This chain connects TRBV9 to TRBJ2-7; 7 bases map to TRBD1. Germline V gives CDR1 SGDLS, CDR2 YYNGEE. This CDR3 comprises 15 residues. V was clipped by 0 bases and J by 4 bases; unmatched bases: 7. The CDR3 loop is CASSVGGAGGYEQYF. As DNA, the CDR3 is TGTGCCAGCAGCGTAGGAGGGGCAGGGGGATACGAGCAGTACTTC.

The rearrangement joins TRBV6-5 to TRBJ2-5; tentative D call: TRBD2 (6 bases). The end of the DNA is better explained by TRBJ2-7, so the J call may be wrong. Per the germline V gene, CDR1 is MNHEY and CDR2 is SVGAGI. The length of the CDR3 is 14 residues. CDR3 sequence reads: CASSGTLTRYEQYF. CDR3 sequence (DNA): TGTGCCAGCAGCGGGACTCTCACCAGGTACGAGCAGTACTTC.

CDR3 protein: CATADPNYGYTF. The DNA of the CDR3 is TGTGCCACCGCGGACCCTAACTATGGCTACACCTTC. This chain joins TRBV6-2 or TRBV6-3 and TRBJ1-2; D gene uncertain. CDR1 and CDR2 (germline): MNHEY, SVGEGT. V was trimmed by 10 bases and J by 0 bases, leaving 9 bases between them. The CDR3 extends over 12 amino acids.

J is TRBJ2-1 and V is TRBV2; TRBD2 agrees at 15 bases. From germline, CDR1 is SNHLY and CDR2 FYNNEI. J lost 6 bases, V lost 1 base, and 1 base had no gene match. This CDR3 has 16 residues. Here the CDR3 DNA reads TGTGCCAGCAGTGAAGAGGGACTAGCGGGAGGCAATGAGCAGTTCTTC. Translated, it gives CASSEEGLAGGNEQFF.

This clonotype showed up just a few times. The chain joins TRBV20-1 to TRBJ2-5, with a weak D call TRBD1 (6 bases). Germline assignment: CDR1 DFQATT and CDR2 SNEGSKA (reference sequence). Trimming took 3 bases from V and 5 from J, leaving 10 bases between them. This CDR3 contains 12 residues. CDR3 region: CSARTGLETQYF. The CDR3 nucleotides read TGCAGTGCTAGGACAGGTCTCGAGACCCAGTACTTC.

The V call is TRBV15, the J call TRBJ1-1; maybe TRBD1 (5 bases). Trimming shortened V by 1 base and J by 5 bases, and 14 bases separated the two germline ends. The CDR3 is 15 residues long. From germline, CDR1 is LNHNV and CDR2 YYDKDF (reference sequence). DNA for the CDR3: TGTGCCACCAGCAGAGTTCGCGATCAGGGTACTGAAGCTTTCTTT. This encodes CATSRVRDQGTEAFF.

This clonotype has more than one count but fewer than ten. V gene TRBV2 combines with J gene TRBJ2-5, with D unclear. V lost 7 bases and J lost 5, with 14 bases in between. Germline CDR1 SNHLY, CDR2 FYNNEI. The CDR3 sequence is 13 residues long. CDR3 amino acids: CASTWKVRETQYF. As DNA, the CDR3 is TGTGCCAGCACTTGGAAGGTTAGGGAGACCCAGTACTTC. The full variable domain, in which reference TRBV2 and TRBJ2-5 provide the parts outside the CDR3, is EPEVTQTPSHQVTQMGQEVILRCVPISNHLYFYWYRQILGQKVEFLVSFYNNEISEKSEIFDDQFSVERPDGSNFTLKIRSTKLEDSAMYFCASTWKVRETQYFGPGTRLLVL.

V gene TRBV18 combines with J gene TRBJ2-3; weak D call: TRBD2 (6 bases). The CDR3 totals 16 residues. CDR1 and CDR2 from the germline V gene are KGHSH and LQKENI. The V gene lost 3 bases and the J gene lost 0 bases, with 13 bases spanning the gap. CDR3 in DNA: TGTGCCAGCTCACCCGGCTATGCGGGAAGCACAGATACGCAGTATTTT. Its protein is CASSPGYAGSTDTQYF. Full variable domain (outside the CDR3, taken from reference TRBV18 and TRBJ2-3): NAGVMQNPRHLVRRRGQEARLRCSPMKGHSHVYWYRQLPEEGLKFMVYLQKENIIDESGMPKERFSAEFPKEGPSILRIQQVVRGDSAAYFCASSPGYAGSTDTQYFGPGTRLTVL.

V is TRBV5-1 and J is TRBJ2-4; the match to TRBD1 covers 10 bases. With the DNA end fitting TRBJ2-7 better, the J assignment may be wrong. The CDR3 covers 15 residues. Per germline, CDR1 SGHRS and CDR2 YFSETQ. CDR3 coding DNA: TGCGCCAGCAGCTGGGCCGGGACAGGGGATTACGAGCAGTACTTC. Its protein product is CASSWAGTGDYEQYF.

The chain couples TRBV9 to TRBJ2-5; D may be TRBD1 or TRBD2 (5 bases each). The CDR3 extends over 15 amino acids. V was trimmed by 4 bases and J by 11 bases, leaving 24 bases between them. CDR1 and CDR2 from the germline V gene are SGDLS and YYNGEE. CDR3 bases: TGTGCCAGCAGCTTCCGGGAACGAGGGGATTATGAGCAGTACTTC. Protein: CASSFRERGDYEQYF.

The V and J genes are TRBV7-2 and TRBJ2-7; 8 positions match TRBD2. CDR1 and CDR2 from the germline V gene are SGHTA and FQGNSA. Trimming cost V 1 base and J 2 bases; bases outside gene matches: 4. The CDR3 has 15 residues. CDR3 sequence reads: CASSLVDGRAYEQYF. The CDR3 DNA reads as TGTGCCAGCAGCTTAGTTGACGGGAGGGCCTACGAGCAGTACTTC.

The chain uses TRBV10-3 and TRBJ2-1, with 7 bases aligning to TRBD2. The CDR3 totals 13 residues. CDR1 and CDR2 (germline): ENHRY, SYGVKD. The V segment lost 8 bases and the J segment 3 bases; nucleotides outside the gene matches: 4. The DNA of the CDR3 is TGTGCCATCGGAGGGGACTACTACAATGAGCAGTTCTTC. This encodes CAIGGDYYNEQFF.

The gene calls are TRBV12-3 or TRBV12-4 and TRBJ1-2, with 8 bases that match TRBD1. There are 14 residues in the CDR3. The ends lost 8 bases at V and 8 bases at J; junction bases unmatched: 13. CDR3 loop: CASLRAQGAPGYTF. The CDR3 DNA follows: TGTGCCAGCCTTAGGGCCCAGGGGGCGCCCGGCTACACCTTC.

The sample holds a few counts of this clonotype. The rearrangement joins TRBV11-2 to TRBJ2-1; 11 nucleotides match TRBD2. CDR1 SGHAT and CDR2 FQNNGV come from the germline V gene. Trimming at V came to 5 bases and at J to 8 bases, leaving 5 bases not matched to a gene. The CDR3 length is 14 residues. The CDR3 is CASSLAGGRDEQFF. The DNA for the CDR3 is TGTGCCAGCAGCCTAGCGGGAGGAAGGGATGAGCAGTTCTTC. Using reference TRBV11-2 and TRBJ2-1 for the parts outside the CDR3, the full variable domain is EAGVAQSPRYKIIEKRQSVAFWCNPISGHATLYWYQQILGQGPKLLIQFQNNGVVDDSQLPKDRFSAERLKGVDSTLKIQPAKLEDSAVYLCASSLAGGRDEQFFGPGTRLTVL.

The rearrangement uses TRBV11-2 and TRBJ2-1, with D unresolved. V lost 7 bases and J lost 9, with 19 bases in between. The length of the CDR3 is 14 residues. Germline loops: CDR1 SGHAT, CDR2 FQNNGV. Here the CDR3 DNA reads TGTGCCAGCATCCACCCGCCCGCGGTTTTTGAGCAGTTCTTC. The encoded protein is CASIHPPAVFEQFF.

The rearrangement joins TRBV4-1 to TRBJ2-7; weak D call: TRBD1 (7 bases). The V end was cut by 4 bases, the J end by 2 bases, with 15 bases between. The CDR3 covers 15 residues. Germline CDR1 MGHRA, CDR2 YSYEKL. The DNA of the CDR3 is TGCGCCAGCAGCCTAAGTCAGGGGGAGGCCTACGAGCAGTACTTC. It specifies CASSLSQGEAYEQYF.